The 7 T cell receptor beta chains below were found in one sample sequenced in a study of vaccination and CD4 T cells after COVID-19. The time point here: late sampling 161 to 241 days after vaccination in a few convalescent patients. Described treatment: roughly 10-day PBMC culture with coronavirus spike peptide pools or control peptides (ViraFEST assay). The assay that was used to sequence DNA from cultured CD4+ T cells was the Oncomine TCR Beta short-read assay. One entry per CDR3 protein results from TCRdb running MiXCR on the PCR reads. The data contain approximately 24,000 distinct CDR3 sequences, about 40% of them seen just once; the ten biggest clones take up roughly 4%. These receptors have no identified antigens. This specimen consisted of CD4+ T cells from blood, cultured in vitro, obtained about 7 months after SARS-CoV-2 vaccination. The receptors stem from a human donor who had recovered from COVID-19.

The rearrangement joins TRBV6-5 to TRBJ1-5; the match to TRBD1 covers 10 bases. There are 17 residues in the CDR3. Germline V gene lookup returns CDR1 MNHEY and CDR2 SVGAGI. V gave up 2 bases and J gave up 1 base; unmatched junction bases: 5. The CDR3 DNA reads TGTGCCAGCAGTTACCGGGACAGGGGTTGGAGCAATCAGCCCCAGCATTTT. Translated: CASSYRDRGWSNQPQHF.

The rearrangement uses TRBV27 and TRBJ2-5; D gene uncertain. V lost 3 bases, J lost 5 bases, and 13 bases lay in between. Germline CDR1 reads MNHEY; CDR2 reads SMNVEV (reference sequence). The CDR3 length is 14 residues. The DNA of the CDR3 is TGTGCCAGCAGTTTTCAACAGAGTGGGGAGACCCAGTACTTC. This codes for CASSFQQSGETQYF.

This chain links TRBV11-1 with TRBJ1-1; 7 nucleotides line up with TRBD1. The CDR3 has 15 residues. CDR1 is SGHAT and CDR2 is FQDESV in the germline V gene (reference sequence). Trimming removed 5 bases from V and 5 bases from J; junction bases left unmatched: 11. The CDR3 DNA reads as TGTGCCAGCAGCCCCCGGGGGAGGGGGCAAACTGAAGCTTTCTTT. As protein: CASSPRGRGQTEAFF.

This clonotype was counted a few times. The chain employs TRBV28 and TRBJ1-6, with D possibly TRBD1 on 5 matching bases. The CDR3 loop spans 15 amino acids. In germline, CDR1 is MDHEN, CDR2 SYDVKM. Trimming removed 5 bases at V and 7 bases at J, with 15 bases between. In nucleotides, the CDR3 is TGTGCCAGCAGTCCCCATCAGGGTGGGAATTCACCCCTCCACTTT. Residues: CASSPHQGGNSPLHF.

This clonotype appeared a single time. The CDR3 nucleotides are TGCGCCAGCAGCTTAAGACAGGGGGGCAATCAGCCCCAGCATTTT. This gives the protein CASSLRQGGNQPQHF. V usage is TRBV10-1 and J usage is TRBJ1-5; TRBD1 matches at 9 bases. The CDR3 contains 15 residues. Per the germline V gene, CDR1 is WNHNN and CDR2 is SYGVQD (reference sequence). V lost 6 bases, J lost 2 bases, and 5 bases stayed unmatched.

The V call is TRBV6-1, the J call TRBJ2-1; D is uncertain. Trimming cost V 5 bases and J 2 bases, with 4 bases left between them. Germline CDR1 reads MNHNS; CDR2 reads SASEGT. The CDR3 has 12 residues. The CDR3 region is CASSKPYNEQFF. CDR3 sequence (DNA): TGTGCCAGCAGTAAGCCCTACAATGAGCAGTTCTTC.

This clonotype was recorded only once. The CDR3 coding sequence is TGTGCCAGCAGTTATTTAGGGGGAGCCGAGACCCAGTACTTC. The encoded protein is CASSYLGGAETQYF. The V and J genes are TRBV6-2 or TRBV6-3 and TRBJ2-5; D might be TRBD1 (6 bases). Trimming left V 3 bases short and J 5 bases short, with 13 bases between. Germline CDR1 MNHEY, CDR2 SVGEGT. The CDR3 contains 14 residues.